This paragraph reports one TCR beta chain. The sample originates from a study of control samples from healthy donors and cancer patients. Profiled with immunoSEQ multiplex PCR; TCRdb holds only in-frame clones, not every one. Here the sample spans around 110,000 clones, 88% being singletons. Per the germline V gene, CDR1 is KGHDR and CDR2 is SFDVKD. This CDR3 has 17 amino acids. With V trimmed by 4 bases and J by 0 bases, 4 bases remained unmatched. This sequence was found in a woman in her seventies in good health. The sequenced material came from blood. This chain links TRBV24-1 with TRBJ2-1, with 11 bases matching TRBD2. CDR3 bases: TGTGCCACCAGTGACCTAGCGGGGGGTAGCTCCTACAATGAGCAGTTCTTC. It translates to CATSDLAGGSSYNEQFF.